Below are 9 T cell receptor beta chains sequenced from a single sample in a study of immune characterization of retroperitoneal liposarcoma. TCRdb ran MiXCR on the PCR reads and lists one entry per CDR3 protein. The sample has around 10,000 distinct CDR3 sequences, roughly 25% seen once; the top ten hold about 7.7%. Sequenced material: tumor tissue. Every receptor here comes from a male donor with retroperitoneal liposarcoma.

The rearrangement joins TRBV6-1 to TRBJ1-5; D is undetermined. Per the germline V gene, CDR1 is MNHNS and CDR2 is SASEGT. The CDR3 length is 14 residues. V was shortened by 7 bases and J by 2 bases, with 12 bases between the two germline ends. CDR3 region: CASTPAGGNQPQHF. The DNA of the CDR3 is TGTGCCAGCACCCCTGCAGGCGGCAATCAGCCCCAGCATTTT.

The chain has TRBV6-1 and TRBJ2-5, with 8 nucleotides matching TRBD1. J was trimmed by 11 bases and V by 4 bases; bases with no gene match: 15. Germline CDR1 MNHNS, CDR2 SASEGT. The CDR3 length is 15 residues. The CDR3 loop is CASSVTGGSYNEQYF. The CDR3 nucleotides read TGTGCCAGCAGTGTCACAGGGGGTTCCTACAATGAGCAGTACTTC.

By share, this clonotype ranks as medium-sized. The chain joins TRBV12-3 or TRBV12-4 to TRBJ2-3; D unresolved. The CDR3 spans 13 residues. The V gene lost 7 bases and the J gene lost 1 base, with 9 bases spanning the gap. The CDR3 DNA reads as TGTGCCAGCACCCCATCGGGCACAGATACGCAGTATTTT. It encodes CASTPSGTDTQYF.

This clonotype was counted between two and nine times. The V gene is TRBV6-1, the J gene TRBJ2-3; the match to TRBD1 covers 10 bases. The CDR3 totals 17 residues. CDR1 is MNHNS and CDR2 is SASEGT in the germline V gene. V lost 7 bases, J lost 4 bases, and 14 bases stayed unmatched. CDR3 nucleotides: TGTGCCAGCAAGACAGGGGGCGAGATCCGGTTTTCAGATACGCAGTATTTT. Translated, it gives CASKTGGEIRFSDTQYF.

Judged by abundance, this clonotype is medium-sized. V is TRBV7-2 and J is TRBJ1-4; no reliable D call. CDR1 and CDR2 from the germline V gene are SGHTA and FQGNSA. The CDR3 loop spans 12 amino acids. Trimming stripped 3 bases from V and 8 bases from J, with 7 bases between. In DNA form, the CDR3 reads TGTGCCAGCAGCTTCGACTGGGAAAAACTGTTTTTT. It encodes CASSFDWEKLFF. The whole variable domain, remainder taken from reference TRBV7-2 and TRBJ1-4, is GAGVSQSPSNKVTEKGKDVELRCDPISGHTALYWYRQSLGQGLEFLIYFQGNSAPDKSGLPSDRFSAERTGGSVSTLTIQRTQQEDSAVYLCASSFDWEKLFFGSGTQLSVL.

The chain joins TRBV28 to TRBJ2-1; 7 bases line up with TRBD1. The CDR3 consists of 14 residues. The germline V gene has CDR1 MDHEN and CDR2 SYDVKM. After removal of 6 bases from V and 10 bases from J, the junction contained 12 bases not matched to a gene. Here the CDR3 DNA reads TGTGCCAGCAGAGGGGGCGTGCCTCCCTACGAGCAGTTCTTC. This sequence encodes CASRGGVPPYEQFF.

This clonotype is termed medium-sized. This chain links TRBV6-1 with TRBJ2-1; D gene ambiguous. V was pared by 3 bases and J by 10 bases, with 16 bases between. CDR1 MNHNS and CDR2 SASEGT come from the germline V gene. The CDR3 extends over 14 amino acids. CDR3 DNA sequence: TGTGCCAGCAGTGACCAGCCGATTGGTTACGAGCAGTTCTTC. The encoded protein is CASSDQPIGYEQFF.

This clonotype was detected only a few times. The chain carries TRBV10-1 and TRBJ2-3; D unresolved. Trimming pared 3 bases from V and 0 bases from J, leaving 10 bases between. This CDR3 is built from 15 residues. CDR1 WNHNN and CDR2 SYGVQD come from the germline V gene (reference sequence). In DNA, the CDR3 is TGCGCCAGCAGTGAAAGCGCTCGTAGCACAGATACGCAGTATTTT. It yields the protein CASSESARSTDTQYF.

The CDR3 reads CASSLPGRDIQFF. CDR3 nucleotide sequence: TGTGCCAGCAGTTTACCGGGTCGTGACATTCAGTTCTTC. The chain links TRBV28 to TRBJ2-1, with no clear D. This CDR3 spans 13 amino acids. CDR1 is MDHEN, CDR2 SYDVKM, per germline. V was trimmed by 2 bases and J by 13 bases, leaving 15 bases between them.